The 30 T cell receptor beta chains below all came from one sample that was sequenced in a study of blood T cell repertoires in COVID-19. TCRdb's table, derived via immunoSEQ multiplex PCR, lists solely in-frame clones and lacks some. The profile shows approximately 120,000 clones, around three quarters of them singletons. Material: peripheral blood. Source of these receptors: a human donor in a cohort sampled during active or convalescent COVID-19.

The CDR3 DNA is TGTGCCAGCAGCGCCGACAGGGCGGGTCTCAATCAGCCCCAGCATTTT. The encoded protein is CASSADRAGLNQPQHF. The chain joins TRBV2 to TRBJ1-5; 7 nucleotides agree with TRBD1. Germline V gene data show CDR1 as SNHLY and CDR2 as FYNNEI. With 6 bases clipped from V and 3 bases from J, the junction kept 11 bases outside the gene matches. CDR3 length: 16 amino acids.

The J gene is TRBJ1-1, the V gene TRBV5-5; 11 bases map to TRBD1. Losses at the gene ends were 5 bases for V and 1 base for J; bases not matched to a gene: 16. Looked up from germline, CDR1 is SGHKS and CDR2 is YYEKEE (reference sequence). CDR3 length: 19 residues. The CDR3 nucleotides are TGTGCCAGCAGATCCGCGCTGGGACAGGGGGTAGCTCGGAACACTGAAGCTTTCTTT. Protein sequence: CASRSALGQGVARNTEAFF.

The V call is TRBV7-9, the J call TRBJ1-4, with 9 bases matching TRBD1. The CDR3 is made up of 16 amino acids. CDR1 is SEHNR and CDR2 is FQNEAQ in the germline V gene (reference sequence). The J segment lost 5 bases and the V segment lost 5 bases, leaving 9 bases of the junction unmatched. CDR3 sequence reads: CASSAQPGQGNEKLFF. The CDR3 nucleotides are TGTGCCAGCAGCGCTCAGCCGGGACAGGGAAATGAAAAACTGTTTTTT.

This clone came up a few times. The chain combines TRBV29-1 with TRBJ2-7; 8 bases line up with TRBD1. Germline lookup yields CDR1 SQVTM and CDR2 ANQGSEA. J was trimmed by 3 bases and V by 0 bases; bases with no gene match: 13. The CDR3 loop spans 17 amino acids. The CDR3 spells CSVEEPSLSRGLYEQYF. CDR3 sequence (DNA): TGCAGCGTTGAAGAGCCATCCCTCTCCAGGGGGCTCTACGAGCAGTACTTC.

This clone showed up just once. This chain joins TRBV10-3 and TRBJ2-1; 7 nucleotides align to TRBD2. CDR3 length: 16 amino acids. Germline V lookup: CDR1 ENHRY, CDR2 SYGVKD. The junction had 17 bases not matched to a gene; V was cut back by 7 bases and J by 8 bases. CDR3 amino acids: CAITPRVQRGRDEQFF. For the CDR3, the DNA is TGTGCCATCACACCGCGGGTTCAACGTGGGAGGGATGAGCAGTTCTTC.

This CDR3 is CASSTSGRETQYF. The CDR3 DNA is TGTGCCAGCAGTACTAGCGGAAGGGAGACCCAGTACTTC. V gene TRBV6-5 combines with J gene TRBJ2-5, with TRBD2 matching 8 bases. The CDR3 is 13 amino acids. Germline V gives CDR1 MNHEY, CDR2 SVGAGI. J lost 5 bases, V lost 5 bases, and 4 bases had no gene match.

V and J are TRBV19 and TRBJ1-5; TRBD1 agrees at 12 bases. CDR3 length: 20 amino acids. Trimming removed 6 bases from V and 2 bases from J; junction bases left unmatched: 17. The germline V gene has CDR1 LNHDA and CDR2 SQIVND (reference sequence). Written as DNA, the CDR3 is TGTGCCAGTAGCTTTCCAGGGGGACAGGGGGCGCGGGTCGGCAATCAGCCCCAGCATTTT. Its protein is CASSFPGGQGARVGNQPQHF.

The rearrangement uses TRBV6-2 or TRBV6-3 and TRBJ1-2, with D possibly matching TRBD1 (6 bases). V was pared by 0 bases and J by 4 bases, with 12 bases between. This CDR3 region has 15 residues. CDR1 is MNHEY and CDR2 is SVGEGT in the germline V gene. CDR3 in amino acids: CASSYSFRGSYGYTF. For the CDR3, the DNA is TGTGCCAGCAGTTACTCGTTCAGGGGCAGCTATGGCTACACCTTC.

This chain joins TRBV19 and TRBJ2-3, with D unresolved. V gave up 7 bases and J gave up 9 bases, with 11 bases separating them. CDR3 length: 11 amino acids. Germline V gives CDR1 LNHDA, CDR2 SQIVND (reference sequence). CDR3 in amino acids: CASTLGTTQYF. The CDR3, as DNA: TGTGCCAGTACCCTAGGAACGACGCAGTATTTT.

CDR3 sequence (DNA): TGTGCCAGCAGCTTAAGCCTGTCGGGGATAGGAACCGGGGAGCTGTTTTTT. Translating gives CASSLSLSGIGTGELFF. The V and J genes are TRBV11-2 and TRBJ2-2, with D maybe TRBD2 (5 bases). CDR3 length: 17 residues. V lost 2 bases to trimming and J lost 5 bases, with 18 bases between them. CDR1 is SGHAT, CDR2 FQNNGV, per germline.

J is TRBJ1-5 and V is TRBV21-1; the D call of TRBD1 is as the table states it, not checked on the DNA. TRBV21-1 corresponds to a pseudogene. The CDR3 is made up of 15 amino acids. As DNA, the CDR3 is TGTGCCAGCAGACCCAGACAGGGTCACAATCAGCCCCAGCATTTT. Encoded protein: CASRPRQGHNQPQHF.

The chain is built from TRBV5-8 and TRBJ2-5; 10 nucleotides match TRBD2. Germline V gene data show CDR1 as SGHTS and CDR2 as YDEGEE. V dropped 3 bases and J dropped 4; count of bases not matched to a gene: 0. This CDR3 is 13 amino acids long. As DNA, the CDR3 is TGTGCCAGCAGCTGGACTAGCGGAGAGACCCAGTACTTC. Its translation is CASSWTSGETQYF.

The chain couples TRBV19 to TRBJ2-2; 7 bases match TRBD1. The J segment lost 7 bases and the V segment lost 6 bases, leaving 14 bases of the junction unmatched. Germline CDR1 LNHDA, CDR2 SQIVND (reference sequence). This CDR3 contains 16 residues. CDR3 amino acids: CASRGTKTGRIGELFF. CDR3 nucleotides: TGTGCCAGTAGAGGCACCAAGACAGGGCGAATCGGGGAGCTGTTTTTT.

This chain joins TRBV24-1 and TRBJ2-3; 15 positions agree with TRBD2. CDR1 and CDR2 (germline): KGHDR, SFDVKD. V lost 4 bases to trimming and J lost 0 bases; unmatched junction nucleotides: 4. The CDR3 extends over 18 amino acids. CDR3 protein: CATSDPGTSGGSTDTQYF. The CDR3 DNA sequence: TGTGCCACCAGTGACCCCGGGACTAGCGGGGGGAGCACAGATACGCAGTATTTT.

V gene TRBV12-3 or TRBV12-4 combines with J gene TRBJ2-2, with a possible D match to TRBD1 (6 bases). Trimming stripped 7 bases from V and 7 bases from J, with 13 bases between. This CDR3 spans 13 amino acids. CDR3 residues: CASTTTGIGELFF. CDR3 coding DNA: TGTGCCAGCACGACGACAGGAATCGGGGAGCTGTTTTTT.

This sequence joins TRBV6-2 or TRBV6-3 and TRBJ1-4; perhaps TRBD1 as D (6 bases). Germline V gene sequence: CDR1 MNHEY, CDR2 SVGEGT. The CDR3 runs to 13 residues. Trimming cost V 5 bases and J 16 bases, with 20 bases left between them. CDR3 sequence reads: CASSTRDTGLTFF. The DNA of the CDR3 is TGTGCCAGCAGTACCCGGGACACGGGGTTAACGTTTTTT.

This chain connects TRBV5-1 to TRBJ2-7; 7 bases align to TRBD1. Germline trimming cut 4 bases from V and 3 bases from J; bases unmatched to any gene: 13. CDR1 and CDR2 from the germline V gene are SGHRS and YFSETQ. The CDR3 runs 16 residues. The CDR3 region is CASSQTRGTAFYEQYF. CDR3 sequence (DNA): TGCGCCAGCAGCCAGACCCGAGGGACAGCCTTCTACGAGCAGTACTTC.

This clone was recorded only once. The chain couples TRBV13 to TRBJ2-1; D is possibly TRBD2 (5 bases). This CDR3 has 14 amino acids. CDR1 is PRHDT and CDR2 is FYEKMQ in the germline V gene (reference sequence). The germline V and J ends were trimmed by 5 bases and 6 bases, with 14 bases remaining between them. The CDR3 region has the DNA TGTGCCAGCAGCCCGAGCGACTACACCAATGAGCAGTTCTTC. Encoded protein: CASSPSDYTNEQFF.

The gene calls are TRBV27 and TRBJ1-5, with 7 bases matching TRBD1. The CDR3 is made up of 16 amino acids. Germline V gives CDR1 MNHEY, CDR2 SMNVEV (reference sequence). V was pared by 2 bases and J by 1 base, with 5 bases of the junction left unmatched. The CDR3 here is CASSLTGDGSNQPQHF. The CDR3 DNA sequence: TGTGCCAGCAGTTTAACAGGGGACGGGAGCAATCAGCCCCAGCATTTT.

This clone was counted only a few times. V gene TRBV6-6 combines with J gene TRBJ2-3, with a tentative D call TRBD1 (6 bases). Deletions cut 0 bases from V and 4 bases from J, with 11 bases between. Germline CDR1 and CDR2: MNHNY and SVGAGI (reference sequence). The CDR3 totals 15 residues. As DNA, the CDR3 is TGTGCCAGCAGTTACTCGGTAGGGGGAGCAGATACGCAGTATTTT. It translates to CASSYSVGGADTQYF.

The table lists this clone with a count of one. V is TRBV5-6 and J is TRBJ2-3; the D is unclear. This CDR3 contains 16 residues. Germline V CDR1 and CDR2: SGHDT, YYEEEE. V was clipped by 1 base and J by 6 bases, with 18 bases between them. Here the CDR3 reads CASSLWAGPQWDTQYF. In nucleotides, the CDR3 is TGTGCCAGCAGCTTGTGGGCAGGCCCACAGTGGGATACGCAGTATTTT.

The chain combines TRBV28 with TRBJ2-3, with 9 bases fitting TRBD1. Germline CDR1 and CDR2: MDHEN and SYDVKM. The CDR3 is 16 residues long. V lost 2 bases to trimming and J lost 4 bases; unmatched junction nucleotides: 7. CDR3 sequence (DNA): TGTGCCAGCAGTTTACGACAGGGGGGGAGGTCAGATACGCAGTATTTT. The encoded protein is CASSLRQGGRSDTQYF.

The gene calls are TRBV7-3 and TRBJ2-2, with D possibly TRBD2 on 7 matching bases. Germline V gene lookup returns CDR1 SGHTA and CDR2 FQGTGA. The CDR3 sequence is 16 residues long. V was shortened by 5 bases and J by 2 bases, with 15 bases between the two germline ends. Here the CDR3 reads CASSPHGGTNTGELFF. In nucleotides, the CDR3 is TGTGCCAGCAGCCCCCACGGGGGGACAAACACCGGGGAGCTGTTTTTT. The whole variable domain, filled in from reference TRBV7-3 and TRBJ2-2, reads GAGVSQTPSNKVTEKGKYVELRCDPISGHTALYWYRQSLGQGPEFLIYFQGTGAADDSGLPNDRFFAVRPEGSVSTLKIQRTERGDSAVYLCASSPHGGTNTGELFFGEGSRLTVL.

This sequence joins TRBV18 and TRBJ2-7; D possibly corresponds to TRBD2 (5 bases). Trimming shortened V by 4 bases and J by 1 base, and 20 bases separated the two germline ends. The CDR3 extends over 17 amino acids. CDR1 and CDR2 (germline): KGHSH, LQKENI. The CDR3, as DNA: TGTGCCAGCTCACTTGAAATGAGGGTCCGGGTTTCCTACGAGCAGTACTTC. This translates into CASSLEMRVRVSYEQYF.

The rearrangement uses TRBV19 and TRBJ2-1; D ambiguous. Germline V gene data show CDR1 as LNHDA and CDR2 as SQIVND (reference sequence). CDR3 length: 14 residues. The V and J ends lost 6 bases and 8 bases respectively, with 17 bases between them. CDR3 nucleotides: TGTGCCAGTAGGTCGGTAGTAGCCTTGGATGAGCAGTTCTTC. It yields the protein CASRSVVALDEQFF.

The chain couples TRBV19 to TRBJ2-1; 14 bases are shared with TRBD2. Germline CDR1 LNHDA, CDR2 SQIVND (reference sequence). This CDR3 comprises 16 residues. The J segment lost 7 bases and the V segment lost 4 bases, leaving 6 bases of the junction unmatched. CDR3 in DNA: TGTGCCAGTAGTACCAGACTAGCGGGAGGGCGTAATGAGCAGTTCTTC. Encoded protein: CASSTRLAGGRNEQFF. Variable domain in full (rest from reference TRBV19 and TRBJ2-1): DGGITQSPKYLFRKEGQNVTLSCEQNLNHDAMYWYRQDPGQGLRLIYYSQIVNDFQKGDIAEGYSVSREKKESFPLTVTSAQKNPTAFYLCASSTRLAGGRNEQFFGPGTRLTVL.

This chain uses TRBV29-1 with TRBJ2-7, with D perhaps TRBD1 (5 bases). CDR1 and CDR2 from the germline V gene are SQVTM and ANQGSEA. The length of the CDR3 is 12 residues. V was clipped by 6 bases and J by 6 bases, with 15 bases between them. The CDR3 reads CSVVTEQSEQYF. DNA of the CDR3: TGCAGCGTCGTGACAGAGCAGAGCGAGCAGTACTTC.

The chain couples TRBV7-2 to TRBJ2-3; D remains unclear. Trimming left V 4 bases short and J 0 bases short, with 5 bases between. Germline loops: CDR1 SGHTA, CDR2 FQGNSA. CDR3 length equals 13 residues. CDR3 sequence (DNA): TGTGCCAGCAGCTCCTATAGCACAGATACGCAGTATTTT. Its protein is CASSSYSTDTQYF.

V usage is TRBV18 and J usage is TRBJ2-3; weak D call: TRBD2 (7 bases). Trimming removed 5 bases at V and 1 base at J, with 16 bases between. The CDR3 loop spans 16 amino acids. Germline assignment: CDR1 KGHSH and CDR2 LQKENI. CDR3 loop: CASSFVRGAGTDTQYF. CDR3 bases: TGTGCCAGCTCATTCGTCCGGGGGGCCGGCACAGATACGCAGTATTTT.

This clone was recorded only once. The chain uses TRBV19 and TRBJ1-5; weak D call: TRBD1 (6 bases). Germline V gene lookup returns CDR1 LNHDA and CDR2 SQIVND (reference sequence). The V and J ends lost 2 bases and 1 base respectively, with 9 bases between them. The CDR3 runs to 15 residues. The CDR3 sequence: CASSIIGQSNQPQHF. The DNA of the CDR3 is TGTGCCAGTAGTATAATAGGACAGAGCAATCAGCCCCAGCATTTT. The whole variable domain, filled in from reference TRBV19 and TRBJ1-5, reads DGGITQSPKYLFRKEGQNVTLSCEQNLNHDAMYWYRQDPGQGLRLIYYSQIVNDFQKGDIAEGYSVSREKKESFPLTVTSAQKNPTAFYLCASSIIGQSNQPQHFGDGTRLSIL.